What follows is one T cell receptor beta chain and its context. Its target is unknown. The authors spiked synthetic TCR analog templates into each PCR. The data were produced by immunoSEQ multiplex PCR, yet TCRdb's version contains in-frame clones alone and is incomplete. This table holds some 63,000 clones, 81% found once. The time point: pretreatment peripheral blood. There are 17 residues in the CDR3. V gave up 1 base and J gave up 5 bases; unmatched junction bases: 11. In germline, CDR1 is MNHEY, CDR2 SMNVEV (reference sequence). This specimen belongs to a study of PD-L1 blockade in urothelial cancer. About the research overall: Investigators checked blood 3 weeks (second dose) and 6 weeks after treatment start. Per blood sample, T cells had a median of approximately 150,000. Study results and limitations: Improved survival was predicted by pretreatment blood TCR clonality below the median.

The TCR comes from a man between 65 and 85 years old with urothelial cancer. The chain combines TRBV27 with TRBJ2-1; TRBD2 matches 7 bases. Sample: PBMCs, taken around atezolizumab (anti-PD-L1) treatment. The CDR3 DNA reads TGTGCCAGCAGTTTATGGGCTAGCGGAGACCGGCACAATGAGCAGTTCTTC. Amino acid sequence: CASSLWASGDRHNEQFF.